This T cell receptor beta chain was obtained from a study of pediatric ulcerative colitis (dated by TCRdb to the late 2010s). General notes on the study: Among the ulcerative colitis patients, fewer than ten had pancolitis and two had left-sided colitis, and histology in every patient was consistent with ulcerative colitis. By Pediatric Ulcerative Colitis Activity Index, two patients had mild disease, several had moderate disease and three had acute severe colitis. From about ten newly diagnosed, treatment-naive pediatric ulcerative colitis patients and a few non-IBD control children, paired blood and rectal samples were collected.

This clone was counted only a few times. Its antigen target is currently unknown. No qualities accompany the bases; no much larger clone lies one base away. Study-level results and caveats: Blood-derived T cells may have been included in rectal pinch biopsies, especially in patients with overt colitis. For technical reasons, blood samples from two patients gave substantially fewer templates, and these samples were excluded from the blood-rectal overlap analysis. Significantly higher autologous blood-rectal clonal overlap was found in ulcerative colitis patients than in controls, which suggested increased T cell trafficking to inflamed tissue. A couple of rectal CDR3 clonotypes were present in all ulcerative colitis patients and in none of the controls. The healthy control group was small, consisting of only a handful of individuals. Features of the rectal repertoire distinguished controls, mild-moderate colitis patients and acute severe colitis patients, and in acute severe colitis, rectal diversity was reduced because of clonal expansions. Because repertoires were derived from total lymphocyte DNA, patterns in rare subsets such as regulatory T cells may not have been reflected.

V loses 4 bases, J loses 6 bases, and the germline ends lie 9 bases apart. The CDR3 sequence holds 12 residues, the cysteine and phenylalanine included. Only the CDR3 part of the read is kept: 36 bases, read in frame from the first base. CDR1 and CDR2, looked up from the germline V gene (reference sequence), are SEHNR and FQNEAQ. Through the immunoSEQ TRB Survey service, multiplex V and J primers were used to amplify rearranged CDR3 beta regions from genomic DNA. To keep sequencing depth the same across samples, survey-level depth of up to 500,000 reads per sample was applied. The libraries were purified, combined into pools and sequenced with Illumina technology. Per the source publication's procedure: Productive clonality, sample overlap, pairwise scatters, CDR3 beta length, V/D/J gene usage and productiveness were all assessed with the immunoSEQ online tools. Calculated diversity was defined as the number of unique rearrangements divided by total templates times 100, and Shannon and Simpson indices were additionally computed. Principal component analysis used the R prcomp function and ggbiplot package on Z-score normalized data. Morisita's index was used to quantify the clonal overlap between blood and rectum within each subject. TCRdb's version of the immuneACCESS table is confined to in-frame rearrangements and falls short of the full clone set. An unresolved V gene accounts for under half of the shortfall where checked; the remainder is of unknown origin. The V and J calls and clone size were taken over from that table, and D and trimming were inferred from the DNA. The sample includes approximately 40,000 clones, with roughly 71% observed a single time. The biggest ten clones account for around 9.1% of the sample.

During colonoscopy, one to two pinch biopsies were obtained from the rectum for research purposes. Before the diagnostic colonoscopy, none of the ulcerative colitis patients had been given immunosuppressive medication. Rectal biopsies were digested with proteinase K before DNA isolation. The Wizard kit (Promega) was used to extract genomic DNA from blood and intestinal samples. This sequence uses TRBV7-9 and TRBJ1-1; TRBD1 might be the D gene, on 5 matching bases. The receptor's source is a boy aged 5-17 years with severe ulcerative colitis. The sequencing input was gut tissue. The nucleotides are TGTGCCAGCAGCTCAGGAGGGGCTGAAGCTTTCTTT. This sequence encodes CASSSGGAEAFF.